The 19 T cell receptor beta chains below come from one sample, sequenced in a study of vaccination and CD4 T cells after COVID-19. Oncomine TCR Beta short-read sequencing was applied to DNA from cultured CD4+ T cells. TCRdb re-analysed the PCR reads in MiXCR, keeping a single row per CDR3 protein. The sample yields more than 12,000 distinct CDR3 sequences, just under 30% seen once. The antigens for these receptors are not known. As for treatment: roughly 11-day PBMC culture with coronavirus spike peptide pools or control peptides (ViraFEST assay). Sequenced material: CD4+ T cells from blood, cultured in vitro, taken before SARS-CoV-2 vaccination. These receptors were obtained from a human donor who received a COVID-19 vaccine.

This clonotype was counted only a few times. This chain connects TRBV29-1 to TRBJ1-1; the D is unclear. This CDR3 contains 14 residues. Germline CDR1 reads SQVTM; CDR2 reads ANQGSEA. Trimming took 6 bases from V and 6 from J, leaving 20 bases between them. CDR3: CSVQKDGSRAEAFF. CDR3 nucleotide sequence: TGCAGCGTACAAAAGGATGGAAGTAGGGCTGAAGCTTTCTTT.

This clonotype was detected only a few times. V gene TRBV2 combines with J gene TRBJ2-1; unclear D gene. CDR1 is SNHLY and CDR2 is FYNNEI in the germline V gene. The CDR3 has 11 amino acids. V was clipped by 7 bases and J by 4 bases, with 5 bases between them. CDR3 nucleotide sequence: TGTGCCAGCAACCCGTACAATGAGCAGTTCTTC. Its translation is CASNPYNEQFF.

J is TRBJ2-5 and V is TRBV7-2; the D gene could be TRBD1 or TRBD2 (5 bases each). The CDR3 runs 14 residues. Trimming took off 4 bases at V and 4 bases at J, with 13 bases between the two ends. Germline values: CDR1 SGHTA, CDR2 FQGNSA. This chain's CDR3 is CASSSGRRLETQYF. The DNA for the CDR3 is TGTGCCAGCAGCTCGGGACGGAGATTAGAGACCCAGTACTTC.

This clonotype was counted a few times. The rearrangement links TRBV27 to TRBJ2-5; the D gene is possibly TRBD2 (6 bases). Looked up from germline, CDR1 is MNHEY and CDR2 is SMNVEV (reference sequence). This CDR3 contains 14 residues. V was pared by 3 bases and J by 1 base, with 9 bases between. CDR3 DNA: TGTGCCAGCAGTTTCGGGGGAACCCAAGAGACCCAGTACTTC. Translated: CASSFGGTQETQYF.

The J gene is TRBJ2-5, the V gene TRBV2; tentatively, D is TRBD1 or TRBD2 (5 bases each). The CDR3 has 15 amino acids. Germline CDR1 and CDR2: SNHLY and FYNNEI. V was cut by 5 bases and J by 4 bases, with 17 bases left in between. Here the CDR3 DNA reads TGTGCCAGCAGTTCCCGGGATACAGGAGGAGAGACCCAGTACTTC. Translating it yields CASSSRDTGGETQYF.

This clonotype occurred a few times. V gene TRBV20-1 combines with J gene TRBJ1-2; a weak D match, TRBD1 (5 bases). V lost 5 bases and J lost 3, with 10 bases in between. The CDR3 runs to 12 residues. Germline lookup yields CDR1 DFQATT and CDR2 SNEGSKA (reference sequence). CDR3 sequence (DNA): TGCAGTGCTGGGGGGACTCACTATGGCTACACCTTC. Its translation is CSAGGTHYGYTF.

A few counts support this clonotype. The chain has TRBV6-5 and TRBJ1-5, with D possibly matching TRBD1 (5 bases). The CDR3 totals 15 residues. Deletions cut 0 bases from V and 7 bases from J, with 13 bases between. Germline values: CDR1 MNHEY, CDR2 SVGAGI. CDR3 DNA: TGTGCCAGCAGTTACTCGGGGCCGGGGGGGCAGCCCCAGCATTTT. Its protein product is CASSYSGPGGQPQHF.

This clonotype was counted only a few times. A junction boundary mismatches the germline segment, possibly from a read error. The chain links TRBV5-3 to TRBJ1-1; the match to TRBD1 covers 7 bases. TRBV5-3 is identified as an open reading frame with a role that is uncertain. CDR3 length: 18 residues. CDR3 in DNA: TGTGCCAGCAGCTTGCCCCTGGCGCAGGGGGGCTGGAACACTGAAGCTTTCTTT. Amino acids: CASSLPLAQGGWNTEAFF.

This rearrangement joins TRBV18 to TRBJ2-3; 10 nucleotides agree with TRBD2. In germline, CDR1 is KGHSH, CDR2 LQKENI. Losses at the gene ends were 3 bases for V and 7 bases for J; bases not matched to a gene: 13. This CDR3 is built from 17 residues. Written as DNA, the CDR3 is TGTGCCAGCTCACCCGCTAGCGGGGGAGACGTACTAAATACGCAGTATTTT. The encoded protein is CASSPASGGDVLNTQYF.

In this sample, this clonotype turned up a few times. This chain joins TRBV20-1 and TRBJ2-7; D could derive from TRBD1 or TRBD2 (5 bases each). This CDR3 region has 14 residues. Germline V gene lookup returns CDR1 DFQATT and CDR2 SNEGSKA (reference sequence). Trimming took 1 base from V and 3 from J, leaving 13 bases between them. CDR3: CSARVRGVNYEQYF. The CDR3 bases are TGCAGTGCTAGAGTTAGAGGGGTCAACTACGAGCAGTACTTC.

The table lists this clonotype with a few counts. This chain uses TRBV12-5 with TRBJ1-1; the D is unclear. Trimming left V 2 bases short and J 7 bases short, with 11 bases between. The CDR3 loop spans 13 amino acids. Germline V CDR1 and CDR2: LGHNT, FRNRAP. CDR3 loop: CASGLRQPYEAFF. In nucleotides, the CDR3 is TGTGCTAGTGGTTTGAGGCAGCCGTATGAAGCTTTCTTT.

The chain joins TRBV19 to TRBJ2-3, with D possibly TRBD1 on 6 matching bases. The germline gives CDR1 LNHDA, CDR2 SQIVND (reference sequence). The CDR3 extends over 13 amino acids. V shed 4 bases and J shed 4 bases, with 9 bases lying between them. This CDR3 reads CASSKQGSDTQYF. The CDR3 DNA reads as TGTGCCAGTAGTAAACAGGGATCAGATACGCAGTATTTT.

V is TRBV25-1 and J is TRBJ1-3; D is undetermined. The V and J ends lost 1 base and 0 bases respectively, with 10 bases between them. Germline V gene data show CDR1 as MGHDK and CDR2 as SYGVNS. This CDR3 region has 16 residues. The CDR3 is CASSESRTYSGNTIYF. The CDR3 DNA reads TGTGCCAGCAGTGAATCGCGGACCTACTCTGGAAACACCATATATTTT.

The chain uses TRBV30 and TRBJ1-6, with D possibly being TRBD1 (5 bases). CDR1 is GTSNPN and CDR2 is SVGIG in the germline V gene (reference sequence). The CDR3 loop spans 15 amino acids. V was cut by 0 bases and J by 0 bases, with 6 bases left in between. This CDR3 reads CAWSVQGSYNSPLHF. CDR3 nucleotides: TGTGCCTGGAGTGTGCAGGGCTCCTATAATTCACCCCTCCACTTT.

V usage is TRBV20-1 and J usage is TRBJ2-7; D possibly corresponds to TRBD2 (5 bases). Trimming pared 5 bases from V and 6 bases from J, leaving 14 bases between. Per germline, CDR1 DFQATT and CDR2 SNEGSKA (reference sequence). CDR3 length: 12 amino acids. This CDR3 reads CSAARGTIEQYF. CDR3 nucleotides: TGCAGTGCTGCCCGGGGTACGATCGAGCAGTACTTC.

The V call is TRBV24-1, the J call TRBJ2-7; D may be TRBD2 (5 bases). V was cut by 8 bases and J by 1 base, with 20 bases left in between. CDR1 is KGHDR and CDR2 is SFDVKD in the germline V gene. CDR3 length equals 16 residues. Here the CDR3 reads CATIHVEGGISYEQYF. DNA for the CDR3: TGTGCCACCATCCACGTCGAGGGCGGTATTTCCTACGAGCAGTACTTC.

The gene calls are TRBV5-1 and TRBJ1-6; D might be TRBD1 (5 bases). The CDR3 is 14 residues long. Germline-derived CDR1 and CDR2 are SGHRS and YFSETQ. Trimming left V 0 bases short and J 7 bases short, with 8 bases between. CDR3: CASSLGQLNSPLHF. CDR3 DNA: TGCGCCAGCAGCTTGGGACAGCTAAATTCACCCCTCCACTTT.

CDR3 sequence reads: CSARGIQAGVSNQPQHF. CDR3 nucleotide sequence: TGCAGTGCTAGAGGGATCCAGGCAGGGGTTAGCAATCAGCCCCAGCATTTT. This rearrangement joins TRBV20-1 to TRBJ1-5, with a tentative D call TRBD1 (6 bases). V shed 1 base and J shed 0 bases, with 16 bases lying between them. In germline, CDR1 is DFQATT, CDR2 SNEGSKA (reference sequence). This CDR3 spans 17 amino acids.

This clonotype came up a few times. The chain is built from TRBV20-1 and TRBJ2-3; 11 bases align to TRBD2. The ends lost 7 bases at V and 1 base at J; junction bases unmatched: 7. The CDR3 length is 15 residues. From germline, CDR1 is DFQATT and CDR2 SNEGSKA (reference sequence). The CDR3 reads CSVRATSGGTDTQYF. DNA of the CDR3: TGCAGTGTTCGAGCGACTAGCGGGGGCACAGATACGCAGTATTTT.